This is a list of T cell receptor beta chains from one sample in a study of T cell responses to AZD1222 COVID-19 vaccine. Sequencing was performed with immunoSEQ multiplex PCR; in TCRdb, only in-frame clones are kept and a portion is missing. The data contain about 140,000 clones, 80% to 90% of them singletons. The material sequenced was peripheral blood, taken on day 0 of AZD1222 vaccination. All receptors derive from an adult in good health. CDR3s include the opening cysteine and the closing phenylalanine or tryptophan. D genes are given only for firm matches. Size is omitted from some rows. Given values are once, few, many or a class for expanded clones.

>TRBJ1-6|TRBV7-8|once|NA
CASSLRRGLRNSPLHF
TGTGCCAGCAGCTTGCGGCGGGGGCTGCGTAATTCACCCCTCCACTTT
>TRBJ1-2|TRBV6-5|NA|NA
CASSYLQAGYGYTF
TGTGCCAGCAGTTACTTACAGGCGGGCTATGGCTACACCTTC
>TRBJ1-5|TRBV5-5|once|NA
CASSLGILSNQPQHF
TGTGCCAGCAGCTTGGGGATTCTTAGCAATCAGCCCCAGCATTTT
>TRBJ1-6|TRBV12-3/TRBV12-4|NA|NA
CASSRGTGDPLHF
TGTGCCAGCAGTAGGGGGACCGGGGATCCCCTCCACTTT
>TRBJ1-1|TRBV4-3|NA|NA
CASSQVRGGNTEAFF
TGCGCCAGCAGCCAAGTTCGGGGGGGGAACACTGAAGCTTTCTTT
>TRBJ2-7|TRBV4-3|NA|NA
CASSQEEGGDLAYEQYF
TGCGCCAGCAGCCAAGAAGAGGGCGGAGACTTAGCTTACGAGCAGTACTTC
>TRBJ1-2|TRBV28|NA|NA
CASSLSYYGYTF
TGTGCCAGCAGTTTATCGTATTATGGCTACACCTTC
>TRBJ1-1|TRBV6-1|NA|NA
CASSETLQGTAFF
TGTGCCAGCAGTGAAACCCTCCAGGGTACGGCTTTCTTT
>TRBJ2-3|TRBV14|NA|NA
CASSRDLADTQYF
TGTGCCAGCAGCCGCGACCTAGCAGATACGCAGTATTTT
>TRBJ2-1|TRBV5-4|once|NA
CASSSPGPANNEQFF
TGTGCCAGCAGCTCGCCGGGACCGGCTAACAATGAGCAGTTCTTC
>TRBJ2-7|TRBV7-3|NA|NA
CASSLSQAGEQYF
TGTGCCAGCAGCTTAAGCCAAGCAGGCGAGCAGTACTTC
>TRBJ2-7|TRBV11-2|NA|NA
CASGAGGPYEQYF
TGTGCCAGCGGGGCTGGGGGACCCTACGAGCAGTACTTC
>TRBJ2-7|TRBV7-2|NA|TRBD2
CASSLWAGVESYEQYF
TGTGCCAGCAGCCTCTGGGCGGGGGTGGAGTCCTACGAGCAGTACTTC
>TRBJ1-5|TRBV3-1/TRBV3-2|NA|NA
CASSQDGGISNQPQHF
TGTGCCAGCAGCCAAGACGGGGGGATCAGCAATCAGCCCCAGCATTTT
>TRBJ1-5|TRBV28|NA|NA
CASTANLVPQHF
TGTGCCAGCACCGCGAACCTTGTGCCCCAGCATTTT
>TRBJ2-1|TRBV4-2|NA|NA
CASSQGPSERHEQFF
TGTGCCAGCAGCCAAGGTCCTAGCGAAAGGCATGAGCAGTTCTTC
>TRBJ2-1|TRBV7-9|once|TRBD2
CASSLTALPSGRNEQFF
TGTGCCAGCAGCTTGACGGCGCTGCCTAGCGGGAGAAATGAGCAGTTCTTC
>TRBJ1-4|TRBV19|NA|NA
CASSMGLLPTNEKLFF
TGTGCCAGTAGTATGGGCCTACTACCAACTAATGAAAAACTGTTTTTT
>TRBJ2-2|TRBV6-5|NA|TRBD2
CASSYGLAGTGELFF
TGTGCCAGCAGTTATGGGCTAGCGGGCACCGGGGAGCTGTTTTTT
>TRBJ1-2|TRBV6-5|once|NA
CAGGHLGYGYTF
TGTGCCGGGGGACACCTTGGGTATGGCTACACCTTC
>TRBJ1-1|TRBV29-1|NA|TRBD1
CSVDSGTGNTEAFF
TGCAGCGTTGATTCTGGGACAGGAAACACTGAAGCTTTCTTT
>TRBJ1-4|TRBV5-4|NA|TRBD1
CASSLDGQGQFATNEKLFF
TGTGCCAGCAGCCTCGACGGACAGGGCCAATTTGCAACTAATGAAAAACTGTTTTTT
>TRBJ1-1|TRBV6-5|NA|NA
CASSPYDRFTEAFF
TGTGCCAGCAGTCCGTATGACAGGTTCACTGAAGCTTTCTTT